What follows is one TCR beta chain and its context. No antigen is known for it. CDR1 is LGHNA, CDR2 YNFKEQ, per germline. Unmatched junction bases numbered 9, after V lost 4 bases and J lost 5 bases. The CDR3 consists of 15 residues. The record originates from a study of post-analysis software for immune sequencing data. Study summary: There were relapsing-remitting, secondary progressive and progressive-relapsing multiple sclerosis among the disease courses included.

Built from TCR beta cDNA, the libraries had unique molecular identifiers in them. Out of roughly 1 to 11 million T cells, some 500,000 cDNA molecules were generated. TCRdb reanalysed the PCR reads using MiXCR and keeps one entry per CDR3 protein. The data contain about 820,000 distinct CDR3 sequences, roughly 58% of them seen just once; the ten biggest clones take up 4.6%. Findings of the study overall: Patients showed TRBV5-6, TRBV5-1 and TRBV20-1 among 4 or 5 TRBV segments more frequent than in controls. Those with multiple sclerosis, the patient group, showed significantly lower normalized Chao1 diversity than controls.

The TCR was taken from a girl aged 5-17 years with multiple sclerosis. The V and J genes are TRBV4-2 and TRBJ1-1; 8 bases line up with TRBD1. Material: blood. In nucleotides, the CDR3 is TGTGCCAGCAGCCTAGAGACAGGGGTAGGTACTGAAGCTTTCTTT. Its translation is CASSLETGVGTEAFF.